A selection of T cell receptor beta chains follows, all from one sample in a study of blood T cell repertoires in COVID-19. Measured with immunoSEQ multiplex PCR; TCRdb has only the in-frame clones, and not every one. The repertoire holds roughly 250,000 clones, with 70% to 90% as singletons. The sequencing input was PBMCs or T cells enriched from blood (not recorded which). These TCRs come from a woman aged 25 to 39 who had recovered from COVID-19. CDR3s include the opening cysteine and the closing phenylalanine or tryptophan. A D gene is named only where the DNA matches it firmly. Expanded clones get a size class; other rows say once, few or many, or leave the size out.

abundance,d_gene,v_gene,j_gene,CDR3nt,CDR3aa
NA,TRBD2,TRBV25-1,TRBJ2-7,TGTGCCAGCACCCTAGCGGGAGCTGAGGGGTACGAGCAGTACTTC,CASTLAGAEGYEQYF
NA,NA,TRBV20-1,TRBJ1-2,TGCAGTGCTAGTTTATCACCCTTACAGGACGACTATGGCTACACCTTC,CSASLSPLQDDYGYTF
NA,NA,TRBV2,TRBJ1-4,TGTGCCAGCAGTGAACGGGGGGCAGGAGGAAAACTGTTTTTT,CASSERGAGGKLFF
NA,TRBD1,TRBV30,TRBJ1-1,TGTGCCCATTCACACAGGGGGGCGAACACTGAAGCTTTCTTT,CAHSHRGANTEAFF
NA,TRBD2,TRBV7-9,TRBJ2-1,TGTGCCAGCAGCTTAGTTGGACTAGCGGACTACAATGAGCAGTTCTTC,CASSLVGLADYNEQFF
NA,NA,TRBV9,TRBJ1-5,TGTGCCAGCAGCGCGGACAGAAGCAATCAGCCCCAGCATTTT,CASSADRSNQPQHF
once,TRBD2,TRBV19,TRBJ2-3,TGTGCCAGTACCCAGGGACTAGCGGGTACAGATACGCAGTATTTT,CASTQGLAGTDTQYF
NA,NA,TRBV3-1/TRBV3-2,TRBJ1-1,TGTGCCAGCAGCCCACAGACCCTTAGCACTGAAGCTTTCTTT,CASSPQTLSTEAFF
few,NA,TRBV6-6,TRBJ1-4,TGTGCCAGCAGTTACTCGATTGAGGATGGAAAACTGTTTTTT,CASSYSIEDGKLFF
NA,NA,TRBV19,TRBJ2-6,TGTGCCGCTGCCGGTTTTTCTGGGGCCAACGTCCTGACTTTC,CAAAGFSGANVLTF
NA,TRBD1,TRBV19,TRBJ2-7,TGTGCCAGTAGGTCCGGGACAGCCACTAACGAGCAGTACTTC,CASRSGTATNEQYF